The 14 T cell receptor beta chains reported below all come from one sample, sequenced in a study of early T cells in non-severe SARS-CoV-2 infection. MiXCR was run by TCRdb on the 5' RACE reads, yielding one entry per CDR3 protein. The sample yields tens of thousands of distinct CDR3 sequences, less than 15% seen once. Sequencing was performed on whole blood. These receptors came from an adult who was a healthcare worker with PCR-confirmed SARS-CoV-2 infection or an uninfected control (not recorded which).

CDR3 sequence reads: CSAPTSGAHNEQFF. The DNA of the CDR3 is TGCAGTGCCCCGACTAGCGGGGCCCACAATGAGCAGTTCTTC. The chain employs TRBV20-1 and TRBJ2-1; 11 bases fit TRBD2. CDR1 and CDR2 from the germline V gene are DFQATT and SNEGSKA (reference sequence). Unmatched junction bases numbered 6, after V lost 6 bases and J lost 5 bases. The CDR3 covers 14 residues.

The chain employs TRBV7-3 and TRBJ2-5; maybe TRBD2 (6 bases). Trimming pared 3 bases from V and 4 bases from J, leaving 15 bases between. In germline, CDR1 is SGHTA, CDR2 FQGTGA. The CDR3 length is 15 residues. CDR3 coding DNA: TGTGCCAGCAGCTTGGGCGGGGCGCAAGGAGAGACCCAGTACTTC. The encoded protein is CASSLGGAQGETQYF.

In this sample, this clonotype turned up many times. The chain joins TRBV20-1 to TRBJ1-6; D possibly corresponds to TRBD1 (5 bases). Germline V gene lookup returns CDR1 DFQATT and CDR2 SNEGSKA (reference sequence). The CDR3 extends over 15 amino acids. V lost 6 bases, J lost 7 bases, and 19 bases lay in between. CDR3 in DNA: TGCAGTGCCCCATCCGAAGGGGTTAAGAATTCACCCCTCCACTTT. This translates into CSAPSEGVKNSPLHF.

The rearrangement links TRBV10-3 to TRBJ2-7, with a tentative D call TRBD1 (5 bases). CDR1 and CDR2 from the germline V gene are ENHRY and SYGVKD. CDR3 length equals 12 residues. V was clipped by 4 bases and J by 4 bases, with 8 bases between them. DNA of the CDR3: TGTGCCATCAGTGGGGGCTTTTACGAGCAGTACTTC. It translates to CAISGGFYEQYF.

This clonotype occurred a few times. The chain couples TRBV7-8 to TRBJ1-6; the D gene is possibly TRBD1 (5 bases). V lost 5 bases, J lost 9 bases, and 8 bases lay in between. Germline CDR1 is SGHVS and CDR2 is FQNEAQ. The CDR3 has 12 amino acids. The CDR3 sequence is CASSAGLSPLHF. CDR3 nucleotides: TGTGCCAGCAGCGCGGGGCTTTCACCCCTCCACTTT.

This chain joins TRBV6-2 or TRBV6-3 and TRBJ1-1, with 8 positions matching TRBD1. The CDR3 covers 11 residues. The V segment lost 6 bases and the J segment 10 bases; nucleotides outside the gene matches: 4. Germline assignment: CDR1 MNHEY and CDR2 SVGEGT. The DNA of the CDR3 is TGTGCCAGCAGCCCAGGGGGCAGAGCTTTCTTT. Its protein product is CASSPGGRAFF.

This clonotype has only a few counts. The V call is TRBV9, the J call TRBJ2-1, with D unclear. The CDR3 contains 16 residues. Germline values: CDR1 SGDLS, CDR2 YYNGEE. V shed 0 bases and J shed 0 bases, with 10 bases lying between them. CDR3 DNA: TGTGCCAGCAGCGTAGCGGAGAGAAGCTCCTACAATGAGCAGTTCTTC. Protein: CASSVAERSSYNEQFF.

This clonotype occurred many times. The chain uses TRBV20-1 and TRBJ2-1, with TRBD2 matching over 10 bases. The CDR3 has 16 residues. The germline gives CDR1 DFQATT, CDR2 SNEGSKA (reference sequence). Losses at the gene ends were 7 bases for V and 4 bases for J; bases not matched to a gene: 13. The CDR3 DNA is TGCAGTGTTGAGTTGTTCACTAGCGGGGAATACAATGAGCAGTTCTTC. Translated, it gives CSVELFTSGEYNEQFF.

This clonotype has just a few counts. The rearrangement uses TRBV5-6 and TRBJ2-7; no clear D gene. Germline CDR1 is SGHDT and CDR2 is YYEEEE. The CDR3 has 15 amino acids. V was clipped by 4 bases and J by 6 bases, with 20 bases between them. DNA of the CDR3: TGTGCCAGCAGCGGAAGACTGCAATGGACCGGCGAGCAGTACTTC. Its translation is CASSGRLQWTGEQYF.

This clonotype was seen ten or more times. V usage is TRBV12-3 or TRBV12-4 and J usage is TRBJ2-7, with 9 bases identical to TRBD1. The CDR3 has 14 residues. V shed 7 bases, J shed 3 bases, and the junction held 7 bases outside the gene matches. The CDR3 DNA sequence: TGTGCCAGCACTATGGGGACAGGGCGCTACGAGCAGTACTTC. It specifies CASTMGTGRYEQYF.

The gene calls are TRBV6-6 and TRBJ2-2; D is ambiguous. The CDR3 has 15 amino acids. V was clipped by 6 bases and J by 4 bases, with 15 bases between them. Germline V gene data show CDR1 as MNHNY and CDR2 as SVGAGI (reference sequence). The CDR3 spells CASRTPPPSTGELFF. The CDR3 nucleotides are TGTGCCAGCAGAACTCCCCCTCCGAGCACCGGGGAGCTGTTTTTT.

This clonotype turned up a few times. This rearrangement joins TRBV9 to TRBJ2-1; the match to TRBD2 covers 9 bases. This CDR3 region has 17 residues. V trimming: 0 bases; J trimming: 4 bases; junction bases outside the gene matches: 8. Germline CDR1 reads SGDLS; CDR2 reads YYNGEE. The CDR3 loop reads CASSVGSWLAGYNEQFF. The CDR3 coding sequence is TGTGCCAGCAGCGTAGGCAGTTGGCTAGCGGGGTACAATGAGCAGTTCTTC.

The chain combines TRBV5-4 with TRBJ2-7; the D gene is possibly TRBD1 (6 bases). The V gene lost 0 bases and the J gene lost 1 base, with 14 bases spanning the gap. This CDR3 has 16 residues. Germline CDR1 is SGHNT and CDR2 is YYREEE (reference sequence). For the CDR3, the DNA is TGTGCCAGCAGCTTGGGGGGCAGGGGAACTTCCTACGAGCAGTACTTC. It specifies CASSLGGRGTSYEQYF.

This clonotype was found a few times. This sequence joins TRBV6-5 and TRBJ2-2, with 7 bases lining up with TRBD1. V shed 6 bases and J 5 bases; nucleotides not matched to a gene: 6. The germline V gene has CDR1 MNHEY and CDR2 SVGAGI. CDR3 length: 14 residues. The CDR3: CASSQGDRTGELFF. The CDR3, as DNA: TGTGCCAGCAGCCAGGGGGACAGAACCGGGGAGCTGTTTTTT.